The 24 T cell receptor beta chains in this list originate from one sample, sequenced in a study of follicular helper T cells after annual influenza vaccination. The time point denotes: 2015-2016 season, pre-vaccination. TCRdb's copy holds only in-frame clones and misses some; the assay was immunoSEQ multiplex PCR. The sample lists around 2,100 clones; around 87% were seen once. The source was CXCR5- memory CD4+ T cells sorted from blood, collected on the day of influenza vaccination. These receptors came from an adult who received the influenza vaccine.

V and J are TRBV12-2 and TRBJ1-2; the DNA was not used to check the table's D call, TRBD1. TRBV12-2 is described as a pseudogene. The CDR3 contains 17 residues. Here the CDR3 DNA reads TGTGCAAGTCGCTTAAAGGTTTCTTCACCAGGGTTTTATGGCTACACCTTC. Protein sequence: CASRLKVSSPGFYGYTF.

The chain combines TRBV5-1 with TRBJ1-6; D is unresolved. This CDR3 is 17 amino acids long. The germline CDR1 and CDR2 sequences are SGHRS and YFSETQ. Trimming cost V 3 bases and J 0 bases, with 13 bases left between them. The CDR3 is CASSSSGVSSYNSPLHF. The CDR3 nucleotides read TGCGCCAGCAGCTCTTCCGGGGTGAGCTCCTATAATTCACCCCTCCACTTT.

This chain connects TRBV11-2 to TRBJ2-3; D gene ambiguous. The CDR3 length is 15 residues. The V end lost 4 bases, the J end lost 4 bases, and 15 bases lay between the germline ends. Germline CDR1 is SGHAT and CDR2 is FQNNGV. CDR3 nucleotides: TGTGCCAGCAGCTCACCACAGCTCTACCCAGATACGCAGTATTTT. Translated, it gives CASSSPQLYPDTQYF.

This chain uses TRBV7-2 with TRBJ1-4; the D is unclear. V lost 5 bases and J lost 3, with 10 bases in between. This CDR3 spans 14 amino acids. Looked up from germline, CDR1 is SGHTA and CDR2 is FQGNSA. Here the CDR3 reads CASSTTWANEKLFF. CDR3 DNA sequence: TGTGCCAGCAGCACCACTTGGGCTAATGAAAAACTGTTTTTT. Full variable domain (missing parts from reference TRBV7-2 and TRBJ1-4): GAGVSQSPSNKVTEKGKDVELRCDPISGHTALYWYRQSLGQGLEFLIYFQGNSAPDKSGLPSDRFSAERTGGSVSTLTIQRTQQEDSAVYLCASSTTWANEKLFFGSGTQLSVL.

CDR3 sequence: CASSRLGAGNEQFF. DNA of the CDR3: TGTGCCAGCTCCCGTCTGGGGGCGGGCAATGAGCAGTTCTTC. The gene calls are TRBV18 and TRBJ2-1, with a possible D match to TRBD1 (6 bases). The germline V gene encodes CDR1 KGHSH and CDR2 LQKENI. V was trimmed by 6 bases and J by 6 bases, leaving 15 bases between them. This CDR3 region has 14 residues.

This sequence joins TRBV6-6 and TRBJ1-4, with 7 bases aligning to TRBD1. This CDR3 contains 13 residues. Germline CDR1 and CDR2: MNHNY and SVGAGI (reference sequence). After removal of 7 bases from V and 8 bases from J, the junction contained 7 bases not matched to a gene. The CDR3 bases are TGTGCCAGCAACCTACAGGGGTCGGAAAAACTGTTTTTT. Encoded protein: CASNLQGSEKLFF.

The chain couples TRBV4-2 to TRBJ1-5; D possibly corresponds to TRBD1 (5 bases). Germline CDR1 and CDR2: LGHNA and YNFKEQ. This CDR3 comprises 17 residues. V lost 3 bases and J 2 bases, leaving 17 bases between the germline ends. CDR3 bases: TGTGCCAGCAGCCATAACCCGGGGGTAGCGGGCAATCAGCCCCAGCATTTT. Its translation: CASSHNPGVAGNQPQHF.

The CDR3 loop reads CASSLFLAGVSTDTQYF. In nucleotides, the CDR3 is TGTGCCAGCAGTTTATTCCTAGCGGGGGTCTCCACAGATACGCAGTATTTT. This sequence joins TRBV28 and TRBJ2-3; 10 nucleotides align to TRBD2. V lost 1 base to trimming and J lost 2 bases; unmatched junction nucleotides: 6. Germline V gene sequence: CDR1 MDHEN, CDR2 SYDVKM. The CDR3 totals 17 residues.

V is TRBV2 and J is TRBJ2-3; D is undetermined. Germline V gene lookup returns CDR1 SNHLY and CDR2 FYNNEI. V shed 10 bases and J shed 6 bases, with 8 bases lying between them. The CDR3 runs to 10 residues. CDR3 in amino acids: CATNVDTQYF. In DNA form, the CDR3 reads TGTGCCACAAATGTGGATACGCAGTATTTT.

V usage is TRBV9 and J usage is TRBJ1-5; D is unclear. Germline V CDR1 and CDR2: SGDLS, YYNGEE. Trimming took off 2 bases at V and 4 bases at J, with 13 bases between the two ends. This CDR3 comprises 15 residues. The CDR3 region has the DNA TGTGCCAGCAGCGTTGGGGTTTCGGGGAATCAGCCCCAGCATTTT. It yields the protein CASSVGVSGNQPQHF. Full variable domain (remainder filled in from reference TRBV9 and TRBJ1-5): DSGVTQTPKHLITATGQRVTLRCSPRSGDLSVYWYQQSLDQGLQFLIQYYNGEERAKGNILERFSAQQFPDLHSELNLSSLELGDSALYFCASSVGVSGNQPQHFGDGTRLSIL.

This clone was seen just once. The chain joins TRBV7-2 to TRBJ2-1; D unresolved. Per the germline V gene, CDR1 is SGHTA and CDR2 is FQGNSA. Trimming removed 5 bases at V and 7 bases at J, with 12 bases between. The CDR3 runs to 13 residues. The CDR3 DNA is TGTGCCAGCAGCGATCCCTTCATAAATGAGCAGTTCTTC. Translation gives CASSDPFINEQFF.

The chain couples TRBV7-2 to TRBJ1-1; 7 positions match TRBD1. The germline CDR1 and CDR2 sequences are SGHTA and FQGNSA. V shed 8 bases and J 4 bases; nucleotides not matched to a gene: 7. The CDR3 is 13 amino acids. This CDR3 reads CASGRQGSTEAFF. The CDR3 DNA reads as TGTGCCAGCGGCAGACAGGGAAGCACTGAAGCTTTCTTT.

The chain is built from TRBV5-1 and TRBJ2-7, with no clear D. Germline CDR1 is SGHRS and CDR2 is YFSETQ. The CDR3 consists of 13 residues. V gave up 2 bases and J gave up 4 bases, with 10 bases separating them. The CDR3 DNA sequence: TGCGCCAGCAGCTTTGGGGTCCCGTACGAGCAGTACTTC. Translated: CASSFGVPYEQYF.

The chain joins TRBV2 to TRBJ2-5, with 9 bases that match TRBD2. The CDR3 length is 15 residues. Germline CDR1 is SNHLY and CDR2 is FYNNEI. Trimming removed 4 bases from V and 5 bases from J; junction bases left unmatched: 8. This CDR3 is CASSAEAGGSETQYF. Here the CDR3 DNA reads TGTGCCAGCAGTGCCGAAGCGGGAGGTTCGGAGACCCAGTACTTC.

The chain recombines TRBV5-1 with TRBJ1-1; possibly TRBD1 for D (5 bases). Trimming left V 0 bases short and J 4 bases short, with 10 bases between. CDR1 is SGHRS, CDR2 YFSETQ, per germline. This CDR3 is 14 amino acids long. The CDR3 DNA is TGCGCCAGCAGCTTGGGGGACCGAGTCACTGAAGCTTTCTTT. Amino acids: CASSLGDRVTEAFF.

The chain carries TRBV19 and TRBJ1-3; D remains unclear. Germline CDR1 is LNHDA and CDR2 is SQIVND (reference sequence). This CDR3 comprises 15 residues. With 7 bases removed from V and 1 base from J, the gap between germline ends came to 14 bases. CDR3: CASTTAKESGNTIYF. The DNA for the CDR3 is TGTGCCAGTACCACGGCGAAGGAGTCTGGAAACACCATATATTTT.

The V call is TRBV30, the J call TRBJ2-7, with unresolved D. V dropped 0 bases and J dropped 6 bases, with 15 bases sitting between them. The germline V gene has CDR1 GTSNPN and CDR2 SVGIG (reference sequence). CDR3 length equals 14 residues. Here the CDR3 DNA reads TGTGCCTGGAGTGTACCCCCCCAGAGACCCGAGCAGTACTTC. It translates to CAWSVPPQRPEQYF.

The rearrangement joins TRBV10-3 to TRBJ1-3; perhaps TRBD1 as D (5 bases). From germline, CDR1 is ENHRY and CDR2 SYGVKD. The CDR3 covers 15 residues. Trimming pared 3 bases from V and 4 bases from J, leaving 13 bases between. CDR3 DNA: TGTGCCATCAGTGACACGGGACGGGAGGGAAACACCATATATTTT. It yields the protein CAISDTGREGNTIYF.

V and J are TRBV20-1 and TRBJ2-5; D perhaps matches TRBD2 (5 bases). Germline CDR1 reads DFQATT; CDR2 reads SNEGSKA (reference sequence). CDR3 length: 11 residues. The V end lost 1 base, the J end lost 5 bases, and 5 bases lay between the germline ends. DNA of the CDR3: TGCAGTGCTAGAGGAGGGGAGACCCAGTACTTC. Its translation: CSARGGETQYF.

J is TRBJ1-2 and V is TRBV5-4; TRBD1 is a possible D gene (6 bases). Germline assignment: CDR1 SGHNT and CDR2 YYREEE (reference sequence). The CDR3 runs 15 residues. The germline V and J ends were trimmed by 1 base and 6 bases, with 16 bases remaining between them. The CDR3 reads CASSLSVGGLDGYTF. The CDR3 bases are TGTGCCAGCAGCTTGAGTGTAGGGGGATTGGATGGCTACACCTTC.

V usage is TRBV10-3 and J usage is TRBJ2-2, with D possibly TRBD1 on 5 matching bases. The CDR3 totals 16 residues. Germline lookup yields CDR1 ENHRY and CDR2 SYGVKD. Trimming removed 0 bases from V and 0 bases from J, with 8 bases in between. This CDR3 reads CAISESAGSNTGELFF. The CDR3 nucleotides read TGTGCCATCAGTGAGTCGGCAGGGTCGAACACCGGGGAGCTGTTTTTT.

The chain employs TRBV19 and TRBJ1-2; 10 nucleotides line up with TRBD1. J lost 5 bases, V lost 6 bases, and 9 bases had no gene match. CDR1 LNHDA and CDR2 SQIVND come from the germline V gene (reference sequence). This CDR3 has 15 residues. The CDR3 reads CASSRDRGSPYGYTF. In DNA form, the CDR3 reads TGTGCCAGTAGCAGGGACAGGGGATCACCGTATGGCTACACCTTC.

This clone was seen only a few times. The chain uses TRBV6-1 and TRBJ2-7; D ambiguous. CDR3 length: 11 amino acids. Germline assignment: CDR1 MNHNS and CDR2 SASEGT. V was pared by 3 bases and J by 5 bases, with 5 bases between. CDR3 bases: TGTGCCAGCAGTGAGGCCCACGAGCAGTACTTC. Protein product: CASSEAHEQYF.

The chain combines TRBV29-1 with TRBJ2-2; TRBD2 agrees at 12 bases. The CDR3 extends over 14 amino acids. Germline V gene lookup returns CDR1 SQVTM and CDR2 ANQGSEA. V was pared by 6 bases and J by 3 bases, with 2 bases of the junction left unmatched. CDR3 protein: CSVLAGGHTGELFF. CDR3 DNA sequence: TGCAGCGTCCTAGCGGGAGGGCACACCGGGGAGCTGTTTTTT.